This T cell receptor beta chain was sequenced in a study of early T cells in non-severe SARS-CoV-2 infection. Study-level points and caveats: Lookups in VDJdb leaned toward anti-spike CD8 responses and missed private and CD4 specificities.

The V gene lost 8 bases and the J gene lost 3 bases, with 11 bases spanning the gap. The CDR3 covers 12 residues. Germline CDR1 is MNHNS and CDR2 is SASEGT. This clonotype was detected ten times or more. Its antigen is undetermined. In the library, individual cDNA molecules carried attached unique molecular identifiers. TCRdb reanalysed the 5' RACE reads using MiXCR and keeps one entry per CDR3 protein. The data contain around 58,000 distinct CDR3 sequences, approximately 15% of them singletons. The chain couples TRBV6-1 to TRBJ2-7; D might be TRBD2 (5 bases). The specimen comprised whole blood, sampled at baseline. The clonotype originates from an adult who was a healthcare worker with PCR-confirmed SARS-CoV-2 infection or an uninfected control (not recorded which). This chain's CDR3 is CASVAGIYEQYF. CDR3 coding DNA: TGTGCCAGCGTGGCCGGGATCTACGAGCAGTACTTC.